A selection of T cell receptor beta chains follows, all from one sample in a study of cytomegalovirus exposure and HLA in healthy donors. Clones were read by immunoSEQ multiplex PCR, and TCRdb kept only the in-frame ones, dropping some. This sample contains about 35,000 clones. Sequencing input: PBMCs. These receptors were obtained from a man aged 35 to 55 in good health and CMV-seronegative. CDR3s include the opening cysteine and the closing phenylalanine or tryptophan. The order of the fields is D gene, V gene, J gene, CDR3 DNA, CDR3 protein. A D gene is named only where the DNA matches it firmly.

>NA|TRBV7-8|TRBJ2-7
TGTGCCAGCAGCTTTTCAACAGGGACAACCTACGAGCAGTACTTC
CASSFSTGTTYEQYF
>TRBD2|TRBV28|TRBJ2-7
TGTGCCAGGAGACGGACTAGCGGGAGGCCCCTGTATTCCTACGAGCAGTACTTC
CARRRTSGRPLYSYEQYF
>NA|TRBV10-3|TRBJ1-1
TGTGCCATCAGTGACCAGGGTGCGGACACTGAAGCTTTCTTT
CAISDQGADTEAFF
>TRBD1|TRBV7-9|TRBJ1-2
TGTGCCAGCAGCTCTAATCGGGACAGGGGCTATGGCTACACCTTC
CASSSNRDRGYGYTF
>TRBD2|TRBV4-2|TRBJ2-2
TGTGCCAGCAGCCAAGATGGGGAAGCGGGAGGAGGGACCGGGGAGCTGTTTTTT
CASSQDGEAGGGTGELFF
>NA|TRBV19|TRBJ2-6
TGTGCCAGTACCCCCGTAATATCTGGGGCCAACGTCCTGACTTTC
CASTPVISGANVLTF
>TRBD1|TRBV7-6|TRBJ2-5
TGTGCCAGCAGCTTAGTCCAGGGGGCTCGGGAGACCCAGTACTTC
CASSLVQGARETQYF
>TRBD2|TRBV7-2|TRBJ2-3
TGTGCCAGCAGCTTAGCCTTCGAGACTAGCGGGAGGAAAAGAGCTACAGATACGCAGTATTTT
CASSLAFETSGRKRATDTQYF
>NA|TRBV7-9|TRBJ1-5
TGTGCCAGCAGCTCCGCACCAGGCCCCGGACAGCCCCAGCATTTT
CASSSAPGPGQPQHF
>NA|TRBV19|TRBJ1-4
TGTGCCAGTTACAGACCTAATCCTTCCGAAAAACTGTTTTTT
CASYRPNPSEKLFF
>TRBD1|TRBV4-1|TRBJ1-5
TGCGCCAGCAGCCCGCGATGGGCAGGGGGCCATAGCAATCAGCCCCAGCATTTT
CASSPRWAGGHSNQPQHF
>NA|TRBV7-9|TRBJ2-3
TGTGCCAGCAGCTTCGGGGGTTTTTCTAGCACAGATACGCAGTATTTT
CASSFGGFSSTDTQYF
>TRBD1|TRBV7-2|TRBJ1-1
TGTGCCAGCAGCTTAGTGGGGACAGTAGCTGAAGCTTTCTTT
CASSLVGTVAEAFF
>NA|TRBV4-1|TRBJ2-7
TGCGCCAGCAGCCAAGAGGCACGCGGGGCCTACGAGCAGTACTTC
CASSQEARGAYEQYF
>NA|TRBV5-1|TRBJ1-1
TGCGCCAGCAGCTTGGCGGGGGTAATGAACACTGAAGCTTTCTTT
CASSLAGVMNTEAFF
>NA|TRBV28|TRBJ1-2
TGTGCCAGCACCGTGGGACTTTATTACACCTTC
CASTVGLYYTF
>NA|TRBV11-3|TRBJ2-7
TGTGCCAGCAGCTTAGGAGCTAGCGCGGTCTACGAGCAGTACTTC
CASSLGASAVYEQYF
>NA|TRBV30|TRBJ2-7
TGTGCCTGGTCGTTTAGGGGGTCAAGCTCCTACGAGCAGTACTTC
CAWSFRGSSSYEQYF
>TRBD1|TRBV5-6|TRBJ1-3
TGTGCCAGCAGTTCAGACAGGGTGGGAAACACCATATATTTT
CASSSDRVGNTIYF
>TRBD1|TRBV25-1|TRBJ2-5
TGTGCCAGCAGTGAATTATTTGTGTCAGGGGGCGCCGAGACCCAGTACTTC
CASSELFVSGGAETQYF
>TRBD1|TRBV10-3|TRBJ1-1
TGTGCCATCAGAGACGTGGGACAGGAGAACACTGAAGCTTTCTTT
CAIRDVGQENTEAFF
>TRBD2|TRBV2|TRBJ2-3
TGTGCCAGCAGTACGACTAGCGGGGGCACAGATACGCAGTATTTT
CASSTTSGGTDTQYF
>NA|TRBV7-3|TRBJ2-7
TGTGCCAGCAGCTTAGGTAGCGGCTACGAGCAGTACTTC
CASSLGSGYEQYF
>NA|TRBV18|TRBJ1-1
TGTGCCAGCTCAGAACAGGGTCTAATGAACACTGAAGCTTTCTTT
CASSEQGLMNTEAFF
>NA|TRBV29-1|TRBJ2-5
TGCAGCGTTCACAGAGGACAATTAGAGACCCAGTACTTC
CSVHRGQLETQYF
>NA|TRBV19|TRBJ1-1
TGTGCCAGTAGTATTGGTGATTTCGGAGCGGAAGCTTTCTTT
CASSIGDFGAEAFF
>NA|TRBV10-3|TRBJ2-7
TGTGCCACCCGGTTAAGCTCCTACGAGCAGTACTTC
CATRLSSYEQYF
>NA|TRBV6-4|TRBJ2-2
TGTGCCAGCAGTGACTCGACTACCGGGGAGCTGTTTTTT
CASSDSTTGELFF
>TRBD1|TRBV4-1|TRBJ2-7
TGCGCCAGCAGCCAGGGGACAGGGTTCTCCTACGAGCAGTACTTC
CASSQGTGFSYEQYF
>TRBD2|TRBV5-1|TRBJ2-1
TGCGCCAGCAGCGTGTCCCCTAGCGGGAGTAGCTCCTACAATGAGCAGTTCTTC
CASSVSPSGSSSYNEQFF
>NA|TRBV11-2|TRBJ2-6
TGTGCCAGCAGGAACAGGTACTCTGGGGCCAACGTCCTGACTTTC
CASRNRYSGANVLTF
>NA|TRBV6-6|TRBJ1-5
TGTGCCAGCAGACGAGGGGGTCCCGACAATCAGCCCCAGCATTTT
CASRRGGPDNQPQHF
>TRBD2|TRBV9|TRBJ2-1
TGTGCCAGCAGCAACAGAGGACTAGCGGGACTTGAGCAGTTCTTC
CASSNRGLAGLEQFF
>NA|TRBV29-1|TRBJ1-2
TGCAGCGTTGAAGATCCCAGGATCGGCGGCTACACCTTC
CSVEDPRIGGYTF
>NA|TRBV5-1|TRBJ1-4
TGCGCCAGCAGCCCTGCAACTAATGAAAAACTGTTTTTT
CASSPATNEKLFF
>NA|TRBV6-5|TRBJ2-7
TGTGCCAGCAGTTACTCGAAGGGAGGCGAGCAGTACTTC
CASSYSKGGEQYF
>TRBD1|TRBV9|TRBJ1-2
TGTGCCAGCAGCTTCCAAGACAGGGGTGACTATGGCTACACCTTC
CASSFQDRGDYGYTF
>NA|TRBV7-9|TRBJ1-3
TGTGCCAGCAGCGCGAGCAGGGATTACTCTGGAAACACCATATATTTT
CASSASRDYSGNTIYF
>NA|TRBV6-5|TRBJ1-2
TGTGCCAGCAGTAGGGGCGGCTACTATGGCTACACCTTC
CASSRGGYYGYTF
>TRBD1|TRBV29-1|TRBJ2-1
TGCAGCGCCGAGAGGGACAGCTCCTACAATGAGCAGTTCTTC
CSAERDSSYNEQFF
>TRBD1|TRBV4-2|TRBJ2-3
TGTGCCAGCAGCCAACCGACAGGGGCGAGCACAGATACGCAGTATTTT
CASSQPTGASTDTQYF
>TRBD1|TRBV4-3|TRBJ1-2
TGCGCCAGCAGCCAAGAAGCCGGGACAGATAACTATGGCTACACCTTC
CASSQEAGTDNYGYTF
>NA|TRBV6-4|TRBJ2-2
TGTGCCAGCAGTGGCTCTAGCAGGAACACCGGGGAGCTGTTTTTT
CASSGSSRNTGELFF
>TRBD1|TRBV28|TRBJ2-7
TGTGCCAGCAGTTCCGGGACAGGGACGATTATTGCCCACTACGAGCAGTACTTC
CASSSGTGTIIAHYEQYF
>NA|TRBV19|TRBJ1-4
TGTGCCAGTAAGAGGAGTCAGGGGACTAATGAAAAACTGTTTTTT
CASKRSQGTNEKLFF
>NA|TRBV7-9|TRBJ2-5
TGTGCCAGCAGCTTAGGCAGCAGAGGGGAGACCCAGTACTTC
CASSLGSRGETQYF
>TRBD2|TRBV5-1|TRBJ2-7
TGCGCCAGCAGCCCTTATGGACTAGCCGCCGAGCAGTACTTC
CASSPYGLAAEQYF
>NA|TRBV28|TRBJ2-7
TGTGCCAGCAGTACCCCCGGGTCCCCGGGTGGCACGCAGCAGTACTTC
CASSTPGSPGGTQQYF
>NA|TRBV7-9|TRBJ2-7
TGTGCCAGCAGCTTAGGGCGGGAACTTGCCTACGAGCAGTACTTC
CASSLGRELAYEQYF
>TRBD2|TRBV11-3|TRBJ2-1
TGTGCCAGCAGCCGGAACGCGGGGGGTCAGGAGCAGTTCTTC
CASSRNAGGQEQFF
>NA|TRBV9|TRBJ1-3
TGTGCCAGCAGCACTACCCTTAGGGGAAACACCATATATTTT
CASSTTLRGNTIYF
>TRBD2|TRBV11-3|TRBJ2-5
TGTGCCAGCAGGGATAGCGGGGGGAAAGAGACCCAGTACTTC
CASRDSGGKETQYF
>TRBD2|TRBV12-5|TRBJ2-3
TGTGCTAGTGGTCCCCCTAGCGGGAGATCCGCAGATACGCAGTATTTT
CASGPPSGRSADTQYF